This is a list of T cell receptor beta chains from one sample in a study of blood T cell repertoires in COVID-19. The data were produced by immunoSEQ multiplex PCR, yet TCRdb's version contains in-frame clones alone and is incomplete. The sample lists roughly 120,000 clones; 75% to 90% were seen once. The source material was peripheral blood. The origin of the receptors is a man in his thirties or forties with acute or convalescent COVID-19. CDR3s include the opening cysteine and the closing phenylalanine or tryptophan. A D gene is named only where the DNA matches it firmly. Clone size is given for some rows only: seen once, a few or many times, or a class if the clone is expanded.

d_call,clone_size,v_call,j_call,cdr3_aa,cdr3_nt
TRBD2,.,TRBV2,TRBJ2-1,CASRPPSAGVRNEQFF,TGTGCCAGCAGACCCCCTTCAGCGGGGGTCAGGAATGAGCAGTTCTTC
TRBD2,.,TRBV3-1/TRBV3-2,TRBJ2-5,CASSQDVIAGGRETQYF,TGTGCCAGCAGCCAAGATGTAATAGCGGGAGGGCGAGAGACCCAGTACTTC
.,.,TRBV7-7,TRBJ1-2,CASSPLGSNYGYTF,TGTGCTAGCAGCCCTCTAGGCAGTAACTATGGCTACACCTTC
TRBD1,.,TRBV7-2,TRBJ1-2,CASSLGSRGTGGYTF,TGTGCCAGCAGCTTAGGTAGCAGGGGGACGGGTGGCTACACCTTC
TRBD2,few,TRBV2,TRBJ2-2,CASRAGGGVGELFF,TGTGCCAGCAGAGCGGGGGGTGGTGTCGGGGAGCTGTTTTTT
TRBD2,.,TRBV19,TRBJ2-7,CASSILRTSRSEQYF,TGTGCCAGTAGTATCCTCCGGACTAGCCGTTCCGAGCAGTACTTC
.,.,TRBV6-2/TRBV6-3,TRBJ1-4,CASSYVSGGADEKLFF,TGTGCCAGCAGTTACGTATCGGGGGGGGCGGATGAAAAACTGTTTTTT
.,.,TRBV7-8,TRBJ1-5,CASSLRGYQPQHF,TGTGCCAGCAGCTTAAGGGGGTATCAGCCCCAGCATTTT
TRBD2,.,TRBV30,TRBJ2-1,CAWSVSRLAGDNEQFF,TGTGCCTGGAGTGTAAGTCGACTAGCGGGCGACAATGAGCAGTTCTTC
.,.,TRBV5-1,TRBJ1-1,CASSLDRVNTEAFF,TGCGCCAGCAGCTTGGACAGGGTGAACACTGAAGCTTTCTTT
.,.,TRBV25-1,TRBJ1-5,CASSEKGSGDQPQHF,TGTGCCAGCAGTGAAAAGGGCAGCGGAGATCAGCCCCAGCATTTT
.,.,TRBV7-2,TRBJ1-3,CASSLDAVAGNTIYF,TGTGCCAGCAGCTTAGATGCAGTCGCAGGAAACACCATATATTTT
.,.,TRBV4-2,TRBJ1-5,CASSRELFGGNQPQHF,TGTGCCAGCAGCCGAGAATTATTCGGCGGTAATCAGCCCCAGCATTTT
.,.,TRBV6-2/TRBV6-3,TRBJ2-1,CASSPANEQFF,TGTGCCAGCAGCCCAGCCAATGAGCAGTTCTTC
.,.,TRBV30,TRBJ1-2,CAWSKDVLDGYTF,TGTGCCTGGAGCAAGGACGTACTAGATGGCTACACCTTC
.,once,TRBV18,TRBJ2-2,CASSEGWRTGELFF,TGTGCCAGCTCAGAAGGGTGGAGGACCGGGGAGCTGTTTTTT
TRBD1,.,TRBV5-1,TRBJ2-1,CASSAGGNEQFF,TGCGCCAGCAGTGCAGGGGGCAACGAGCAGTTCTTC
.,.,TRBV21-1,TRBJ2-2,CASSKEGKRELYTGELFF,TGTGCCAGCAGCAAAGAGGGAAAGCGGGAGCTATACACCGGGGAGCTGTTTTTT
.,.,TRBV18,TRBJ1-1,CASSPGKQGVNTEAFF,TGTGCCAGCTCACCTGGAAAACAGGGAGTGAACACTGAAGCTTTCTTT
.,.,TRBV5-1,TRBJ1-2,CASSSGGILSGGGTAGYTF,TGCGCCAGCAGCTCGGGAGGGATTTTGAGCGGAGGTGGAACAGCCGGCTACACCTTC
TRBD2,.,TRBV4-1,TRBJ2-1,CASSPGVGRVVNEQFF,TGCGCCAGCAGCCCTGGGGTCGGGAGGGTCGTCAATGAGCAGTTCTTC
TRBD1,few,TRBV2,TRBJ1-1,CASIWDRGRRTEAFF,TGTGCCAGCATCTGGGACAGGGGGCGCAGAACTGAAGCTTTCTTT
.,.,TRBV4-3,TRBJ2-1,CASSQERVGNEQFF,TGCGCCAGCAGCCAAGAGCGGGTGGGAAATGAGCAGTTCTTC
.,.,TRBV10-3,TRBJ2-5,CATGGVIQETQYF,TGTGCCACCGGAGGGGTGATCCAAGAGACCCAGTACTTC
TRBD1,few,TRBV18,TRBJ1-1,CASSPGSRGLNTEAFF,TGTGCCAGCTCACCTGGGAGCAGGGGGCTCAACACTGAAGCTTTCTTT
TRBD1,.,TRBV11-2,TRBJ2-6,CASSLHRGTGANVLTF,TGTGCCAGCAGCTTACACAGGGGAACTGGGGCCAACGTCCTGACTTTC
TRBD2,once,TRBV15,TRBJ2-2,CATSKLAGEGGELFF,TGTGCCACCAGCAAACTAGCGGGAGAGGGCGGGGAGCTGTTTTTT
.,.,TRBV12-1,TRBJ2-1,CASSFGRLAGGPGEQFF,TGTGCCAGCAGCTTTGGGCGACTAGCGGGGGGGCCAGGTGAGCAGTTCTTC
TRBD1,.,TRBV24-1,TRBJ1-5,CATSDWDSPGPQHF,TGTGCCACCAGTGACTGGGACAGCCCAGGGCCCCAGCATTTT
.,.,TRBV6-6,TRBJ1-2,CASSYGRINYGYTF,TGTGCCAGCAGTTACGGCAGGATTAACTATGGCTACACCTTC
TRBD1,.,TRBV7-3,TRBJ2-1,CASSLTGQGAYNEQFF,TGTGCCAGCAGCTTAACTGGACAGGGCGCTTACAATGAGCAGTTCTTC
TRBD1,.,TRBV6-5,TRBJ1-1,CASVQGRSNTEAFF,TGTGCCAGCGTACAGGGGAGGTCGAACACTGAAGCTTTCTTT
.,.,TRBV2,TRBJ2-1,CASSYKPRVDEQFF,TGTGCCAGCAGTTATAAGCCCAGGGTAGATGAGCAGTTCTTC
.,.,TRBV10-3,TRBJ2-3,CAIMGGSTDTQYF,TGTGCCATCATGGGGGGTAGCACAGATACGCAGTATTTT
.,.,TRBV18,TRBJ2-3,CASSRPGTDTQYF,TGTGCCAGCTCACGCCCAGGGACAGATACGCAGTATTTT
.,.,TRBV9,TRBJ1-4,CASSEGSRGEKLFF,TGTGCCAGCAGCGAGGGGTCGAGAGGCGAAAAACTGTTTTTT
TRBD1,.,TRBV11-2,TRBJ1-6,CASSLEGQQNSPLHF,TGTGCCAGCAGCTTAGAGGGACAGCAAAATTCACCCCTCCACTTT
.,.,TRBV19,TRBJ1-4,CASKASHSGGNEKLFF,TGTGCCAGTAAGGCGAGCCACTCCGGGGGTAATGAAAAACTGTTTTTT
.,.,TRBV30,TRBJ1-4,CAWSVRYNEKLFF,TGTGCCTGGAGTGTACGTTACAACGAAAAACTGTTTTTT
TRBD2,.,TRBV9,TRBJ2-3,CASSVAWGEGTQYF,TGTGCCAGCAGCGTAGCTTGGGGGGAGGGTACGCAGTATTTT
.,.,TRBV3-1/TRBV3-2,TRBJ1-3,CASSPSGSGNTIYF,TGTGCCAGCAGCCCCTCGGGGTCTGGAAACACCATATATTTT
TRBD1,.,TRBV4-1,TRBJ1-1,CASSLGGDEAFF,TGCGCCAGCAGCTTAGGGGGCGACGAAGCTTTCTTT
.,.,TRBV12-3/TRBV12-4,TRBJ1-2,CASSRGIYGYTF,TGTGCCAGCAGCCGGGGTATCTATGGCTACACCTTC
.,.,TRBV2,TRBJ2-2,CASGLRQAGELFF,TGTGCCAGCGGATTGAGACAGGCCGGGGAGCTGTTTTTT
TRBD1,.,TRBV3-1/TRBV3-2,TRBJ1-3,CASAGQGNTIYF,TGTGCCAGCGCTGGACAGGGGAACACCATATATTTT
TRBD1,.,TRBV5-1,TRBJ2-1,CASSLGTGNYNEQFF,TGCGCCAGCAGCCTCGGGACAGGGAATTACAATGAGCAGTTCTTC
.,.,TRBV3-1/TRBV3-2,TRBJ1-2,CASSQAVLHYGYTF,TGTGCCAGCAGCCAAGCGGTGCTCCACTATGGCTACACCTTC
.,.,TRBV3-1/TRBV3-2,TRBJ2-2,CASSQLVSLHAAGELFF,TGTGCCAGCAGCCAACTTGTGAGCCTACACGCGGCCGGGGAGCTGTTTTTT
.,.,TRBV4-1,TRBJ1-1,CASSPAGVNTEAFF,TGCGCCAGCAGCCCTGCCGGGGTTAACACTGAAGCTTTCTTT
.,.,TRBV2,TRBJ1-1,CASTTGNLGLTEAFF,TGTGCCAGCACCACAGGGAATTTGGGATTAACTGAAGCTTTCTTT
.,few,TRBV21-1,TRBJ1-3,CANPEGVNGNTIYF,TGTGCCAACCCAGAGGGGGTAAACGGAAACACCATATATTTT
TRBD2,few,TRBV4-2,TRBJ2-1,CASSPGGATDEQFF,TGTGCCAGCAGCCCCGGGGGGGCTACGGATGAGCAGTTCTTC